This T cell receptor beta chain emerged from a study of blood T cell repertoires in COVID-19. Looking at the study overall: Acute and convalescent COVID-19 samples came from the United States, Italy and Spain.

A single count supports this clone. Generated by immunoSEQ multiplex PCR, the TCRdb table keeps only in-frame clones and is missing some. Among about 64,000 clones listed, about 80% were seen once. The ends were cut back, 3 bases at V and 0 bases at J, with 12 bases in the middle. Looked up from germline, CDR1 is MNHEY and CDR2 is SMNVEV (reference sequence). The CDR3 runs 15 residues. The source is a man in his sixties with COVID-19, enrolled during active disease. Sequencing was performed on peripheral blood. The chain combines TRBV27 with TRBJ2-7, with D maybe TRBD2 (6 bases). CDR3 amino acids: CASSLLPGASYEQYF. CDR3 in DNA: TGTGCCAGCAGTTTGTTGCCGGGAGCCTCCTACGAGCAGTACTTC.